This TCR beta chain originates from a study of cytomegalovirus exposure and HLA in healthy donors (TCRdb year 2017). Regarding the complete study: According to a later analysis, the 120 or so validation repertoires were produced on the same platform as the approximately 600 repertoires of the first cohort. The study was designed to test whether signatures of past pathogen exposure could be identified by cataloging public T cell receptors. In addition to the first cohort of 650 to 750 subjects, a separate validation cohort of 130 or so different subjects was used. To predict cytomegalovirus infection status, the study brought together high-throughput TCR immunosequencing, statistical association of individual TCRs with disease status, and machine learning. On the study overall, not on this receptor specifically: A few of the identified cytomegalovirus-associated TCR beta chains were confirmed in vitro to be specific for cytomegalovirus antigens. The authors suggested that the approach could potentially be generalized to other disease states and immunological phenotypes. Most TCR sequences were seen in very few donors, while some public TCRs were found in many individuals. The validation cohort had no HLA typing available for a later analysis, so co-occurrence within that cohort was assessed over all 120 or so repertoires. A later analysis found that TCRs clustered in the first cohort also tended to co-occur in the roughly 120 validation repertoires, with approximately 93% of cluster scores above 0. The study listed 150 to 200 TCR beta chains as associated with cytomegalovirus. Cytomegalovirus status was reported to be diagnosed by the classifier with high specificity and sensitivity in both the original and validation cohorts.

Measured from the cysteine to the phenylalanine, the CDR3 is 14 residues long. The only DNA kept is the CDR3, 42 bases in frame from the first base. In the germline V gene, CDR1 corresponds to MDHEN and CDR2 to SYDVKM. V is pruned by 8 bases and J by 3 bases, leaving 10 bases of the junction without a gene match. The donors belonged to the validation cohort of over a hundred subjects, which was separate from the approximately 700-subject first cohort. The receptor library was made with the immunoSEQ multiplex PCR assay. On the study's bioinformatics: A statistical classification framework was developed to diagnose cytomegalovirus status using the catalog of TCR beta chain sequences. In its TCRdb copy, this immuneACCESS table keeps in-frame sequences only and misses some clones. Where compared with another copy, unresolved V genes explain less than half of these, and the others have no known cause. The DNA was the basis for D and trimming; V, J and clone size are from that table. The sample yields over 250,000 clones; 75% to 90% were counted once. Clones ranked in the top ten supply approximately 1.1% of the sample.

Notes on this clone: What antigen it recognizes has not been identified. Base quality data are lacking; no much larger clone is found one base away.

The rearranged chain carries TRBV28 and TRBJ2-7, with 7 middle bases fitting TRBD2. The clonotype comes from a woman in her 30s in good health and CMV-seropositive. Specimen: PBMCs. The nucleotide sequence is TGTGCCAGCGGACAAATCGGGGGGTACTACGAGCAGTACTTC. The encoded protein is CASGQIGGYYEQYF.